Following are 27 T cell receptor beta chains from one sample sequenced in a study of molecular identifiers for immune sequencing clone quantification. From the PCR reads, TCRdb called clonotypes with MiXCR, one entry per CDR3 protein. The table lists tens of thousands of distinct CDR3 sequences, 15% to 20% of them singletons, with around 1.5% in the top ten. Input material: naive CD8+ T cells from blood, with Jurkat cell RNA spiked in. This sample's subset: FACS-sorted CD8+CD4-CCR7+CD45RA+ naive T cells. The receptors here all came from a human donor in good health. Some libraries in this study had Jurkat cell RNA spiked in.

This clonotype was recorded at least ten times. The J gene is TRBJ1-1, the V gene TRBV6-5; D unresolved. The CDR3 consists of 13 residues. Germline values: CDR1 MNHEY, CDR2 SVGAGI. Trimming shortened V by 5 bases and J by 0 bases, and 7 bases separated the two germline ends. The CDR3 nucleotides are TGTGCCAGCAGTCACAACCTGAACACTGAAGCTTTCTTT. Translated: CASSHNLNTEAFF.

In this sample, this clonotype turned up once. A much larger clone lies one base from this, so it may be a read error. This sequence joins TRBV12-3 or TRBV12-4 and TRBJ2-3; 9 bases line up with TRBD2. The CDR3 has 15 residues. The CDR3 spells CAGSWTSESTDTQYF. CDR3 nucleotide sequence: TGTGCCGGCAGTTGGACTAGCGAGAGCACAGATACGCAGTATTTT.

This clonotype was picked up many times. This chain connects TRBV7-9 to TRBJ2-3, with no clear D. CDR1 SEHNR and CDR2 FQNEAQ come from the germline V gene (reference sequence). With 8 bases removed from V and 6 bases from J, the gap between germline ends came to 24 bases. This CDR3 comprises 16 residues. The CDR3 reads CASPPLEYENRDTQYF. For the CDR3, the DNA is TGTGCCAGCCCCCCCTTGGAATACGAGAACCGGGATACGCAGTATTTT. The variable domain in full, with the rest retrieved from reference TRBV7-9 and TRBJ2-3, is DTGVSQNPRHKITKRGQNVTFRCDPISEHNRLYWYRQTLGQGPEFLTYFQNEAQLEKSRLLSDRFSAERPKGSFSTLEIQRTEQGDSAMYLCASPPLEYENRDTQYFGPGTRLTVL.

This clonotype turned up a few times. The V and J genes are TRBV7-6 and TRBJ1-4; D perhaps matches TRBD1 (5 bases). V dropped 1 base and J dropped 8 bases, with 11 bases sitting between them. CDR1 is SGHVS, CDR2 FNYEAQ, per germline. CDR3 length: 14 amino acids. For the CDR3, the DNA is TGTGCCAGCAGCTTAGTCCCGGAGGGGGAAAAACTGTTTTTT. Translation gives CASSLVPEGEKLFF.

This clonotype was detected ten times or more. V and J are TRBV6-2 or TRBV6-3 and TRBJ1-4; maybe TRBD1 (6 bases). V lost 2 bases and J lost 6, with 10 bases in between. CDR3 length equals 14 residues. The V gene's germline CDR1 is MNHEY and CDR2 SVGEGT. The CDR3 DNA follows: TGTGCCAGCAGTTACGCGGCAGGGGATGAAAAACTGTTTTTT. Amino acids: CASSYAAGDEKLFF.

This clonotype was seen repeatedly, ten times or more. The rearrangement uses TRBV29-1 and TRBJ2-7, with D hard to call. The V gene lost 0 bases and the J gene lost 3 bases, with 9 bases spanning the gap. Germline values: CDR1 SQVTM, CDR2 ANQGSEA. This CDR3 is built from 13 residues. The CDR3 is CSVEDRYSYEQYF. CDR3 DNA sequence: TGCAGCGTTGAAGATCGGTACAGCTACGAGCAGTACTTC.

This clonotype was seen ten or more times. The V and J genes are TRBV4-2 and TRBJ1-1; D remains ambiguous. Trimming stripped 4 bases from V and 8 bases from J, with 8 bases between. Germline V gene lookup returns CDR1 LGHNA and CDR2 YNFKEQ. The CDR3 loop spans 11 amino acids. CDR3 residues: CASSRGPEAFF. As DNA, the CDR3 is TGTGCCAGCAGCCGAGGACCGGAAGCTTTCTTT.

With regard to this clonotype: A much more abundant neighbour one base away suggests this may be a read error. The genes are TRBV19 and TRBJ2-3, with TRBD1 matching 9 bases. V lost 10 bases and J lost 12; bases outside the gene matches: 8. Germline V gives CDR1 LNHDA, CDR2 SQIVND (reference sequence). The CDR3 runs 11 residues. CDR3 sequence: CAMGQGTFQYF. For the CDR3, the DNA is TGTGCCATGGGACAGGGTACTTTTCAGTATTTT. The full variable domain, with the rest looked up from reference TRBV19 and TRBJ2-3, is DGGITQSPKYLFRKEGQNVTLSCEQNLNHDAMYWYRQDPGQGLRLIYYSQIVNDFQKGDIAEGYSVSREKKESFPLTVTSAQKNPTAFYLCAMGQGTFQYFGPGTRLTVL.

This clonotype has a count of ten or more. The chain couples TRBV19 to TRBJ1-1; TRBD1 is a possible D gene (5 bases). The CDR3 spans 15 residues. The germline V and J ends were trimmed by 6 bases and 0 bases, with 14 bases remaining between them. CDR1 is LNHDA, CDR2 SQIVND, per germline (reference sequence). The CDR3 nucleotides read TGTGCCAGTAGGGGGAGGGGCGGCTTGAACACTGAAGCTTTCTTT. Translating it yields CASRGRGGLNTEAFF.

Many counts were recorded for this clonotype. V and J are TRBV25-1 and TRBJ1-1; the D gene is possibly TRBD1 (5 bases). The germline V gene encodes CDR1 MGHDK and CDR2 SYGVNS. There are 12 residues in the CDR3. V dropped 8 bases and J dropped 7 bases, with 14 bases sitting between them. DNA of the CDR3: TGTGCCAGCGGACCGCTACAGGATGAAGCTTTCTTT. Protein product: CASGPLQDEAFF.

Notes on this clonotype: Given a much more abundant clone one base away, this may be a read error. This chain connects TRBV28 to TRBJ2-1; D is unclear. V lost 8 bases and J 9 bases, leaving 11 bases between the germline ends. The CDR3 extends over 11 amino acids. Germline V gene data show CDR1 as MDHEN and CDR2 as SYDVKM. In DNA, the CDR3 is TGTGCCAGCGGTCTGGTAACTGAGCAGTTCTTC. Translation: CASGLVTEQFF.

This clonotype was recorded at least ten times. The V and J genes are TRBV6-5 and TRBJ2-5; tentative D call: TRBD2 (5 bases). Germline CDR1 MNHEY, CDR2 SVGAGI. V shed 5 bases and J shed 5 bases, with 12 bases lying between them. The CDR3 is 13 residues long. The CDR3 DNA follows: TGTGCCAGCAGTCCATTAGGACTTGAGACCCAGTACTTC. The encoded protein is CASSPLGLETQYF.

In its sample, this clonotype was seen many times. The V call is TRBV6-2 or TRBV6-3, the J call TRBJ1-4; D uncertain. V lost 7 bases and J lost 13, with 25 bases in between. The CDR3 contains 15 residues. Germline V gives CDR1 MNHEY, CDR2 SVGEGT. The CDR3, as DNA: TGTGCCAGCACCCAACCTCCGGGGAGCGATTGGGGACTGTTTTTT. Its translation: CASTQPPGSDWGLFF.

Turning to this clonotype: One end of the junction does not line up with germline, which may come from a read error. The CDR3 DNA follows: TGTGCCAGTAGTAAAAGGGCGGGATCCAGCAGGTACGAGCTGTACTTC. Amino acids: CASSKRAGSSRYELYF. The chain links TRBV19 to TRBJ2-7; D may be TRBD2 (6 bases). In germline, CDR1 is LNHDA, CDR2 SQIVND (reference sequence). This CDR3 region has 16 residues.

There are many counts of this clonotype. This chain joins TRBV6-2 or TRBV6-3 and TRBJ2-3; TRBD2 aligns across 11 bases. Unmatched junction bases numbered 11, after V lost 6 bases and J lost 3 bases. The CDR3 is 17 amino acids. Germline CDR1 reads MNHEY; CDR2 reads SVGEGT. The CDR3 sequence: CASSTTELAGVTDTQYF. DNA of the CDR3: TGTGCCAGCAGCACCACAGAACTAGCGGGAGTAACAGATACGCAGTATTTT.

The chain carries TRBV3-1 and TRBJ1-2, with TRBD1 matching 7 bases. Per germline, CDR1 LGHDT and CDR2 YNNKEL (reference sequence). The CDR3 consists of 15 residues. Germline trimming cut 1 base from V and 6 bases from J; bases unmatched to any gene: 8. The CDR3 DNA follows: TGTGCCAGCAGCCAAGCCGGCGGGACAGCTGATGGCTACACCTTC. As protein: CASSQAGGTADGYTF.

This clonotype appeared many times. This sequence joins TRBV25-1 and TRBJ2-1; perhaps TRBD1 as D (6 bases). The V gene lost 3 bases and the J gene lost 6 bases, with 12 bases spanning the gap. The CDR3 consists of 14 residues. CDR1 and CDR2 (germline): MGHDK, SYGVNS. CDR3 nucleotides: TGTGCCAGCAGTGAGACAGGCCCGGCCAATGAGCAGTTCTTC. It is translated as CASSETGPANEQFF.

Here the CDR3 DNA reads TGTGCCAGCAGCGTAGAGGGCTCAACATACGAGCAGTACTTC. It codes for CASSVEGSTYEQYF. The V gene is TRBV9, the J gene TRBJ2-7; D remains ambiguous. Germline V gives CDR1 SGDLS, CDR2 YYNGEE. The CDR3 contains 14 residues. V was clipped by 0 bases and J by 4 bases, with 11 bases between them.

The genes are TRBV6-6 and TRBJ2-2; 9 bases align to TRBD1. There are 15 residues in the CDR3. Germline loops: CDR1 MNHNY, CDR2 SVGAGI (reference sequence). The V and J ends lost 6 bases and 3 bases, in that order; junction bases with no gene match: 5. The CDR3 sequence is CASRRDREDTGELFF. CDR3 bases: TGTGCCAGCAGGCGGGACAGGGAGGACACCGGGGAGCTGTTTTTT.

As to this clonotype: Because the CDR3 is missing its conserved closing phenylalanine or tryptophan, this is likely a read error. This sequence joins TRBV7-9 and TRBJ2-1; 8 positions agree with TRBD1. The V segment lost 5 bases and the J segment 2 bases; nucleotides outside the gene matches: 23. CDR3 size: 21 residues. Germline loops: CDR1 SEHNR, CDR2 FQNEAQ (reference sequence). In DNA form, the CDR3 reads TGTGCCAGCAGCCATTTGGGGGGTGCATCAGGGGGCGAACTAACCTACAATGAGCAGTTCCTC. Protein sequence: CASSHLGGASGGELTYNEQFL.

This clonotype was detected ten times or more. The chain recombines TRBV4-3 with TRBJ2-1; a weak D match, TRBD1 (5 bases). This CDR3 spans 13 amino acids. Trimming cost V 2 bases and J 8 bases, with 10 bases left between them. The germline V gene has CDR1 LGHNA and CDR2 YSLEER. CDR3 in DNA: TGCGCCAGCAGCCAATTCAGGGTCGATGAGCAGTTCTTC. Translating gives CASSQFRVDEQFF.

This clonotype came up many times. CDR3: CASSYSTNGYRPYEQYF. CDR3 nucleotides: TGTGCCAGCAGTTACTCGACTAACGGATACCGACCCTACGAGCAGTACTTC. The rearrangement uses TRBV6-5 and TRBJ2-7; TRBD2 might be the D (5 bases). The V gene's germline CDR1 is MNHEY and CDR2 SVGAGI. This CDR3 comprises 17 residues. V was clipped by 0 bases and J by 2 bases, with 17 bases between them.

At least ten counts were recorded for this clonotype. This chain connects TRBV27 to TRBJ2-3; TRBD2 matches 8 bases. The CDR3 is 17 residues long. In germline, CDR1 is MNHEY, CDR2 SMNVEV (reference sequence). J lost 8 bases, V lost 6 bases, and 19 bases had no gene match. The CDR3 spells CASSVVLAGGPLRTQYF. The CDR3, as DNA: TGTGCCAGCAGCGTGGTATTGGCGGGAGGACCCTTGCGTACGCAGTATTTT.

This clonotype was seen at least ten times. The gene calls are TRBV21-1 and TRBJ2-2; the table's D call, TRBD1, has no DNA check behind it. TRBV21-1 is marked as a pseudogene. CDR3 length: 21 residues. CDR3 sequence reads: CASSKAERGRDQLPNTGELFF. For the CDR3, the DNA is TGTGCCAGCAGCAAAGCAGAGAGAGGCAGGGACCAACTTCCGAACACCGGGGAGCTGTTTTTT.

Concerning this clonotype itself: Just one base apart from a much larger clone, this may be a read error. This chain uses TRBV4-3 with TRBJ2-7; D might be TRBD1 (5 bases). The CDR3 runs 14 residues. Germline loops: CDR1 LGHNA, CDR2 YSLEER. The CDR3 DNA reads as TGCGCCGGCAGCCAGTTCGAGACAGTAGGCGAGCAGTACTTC. Translating it yields CAGSQFETVGEQYF.

This clonotype came up many times. J is TRBJ2-6 and V is TRBV6-5; D remains ambiguous. Per the germline V gene, CDR1 is MNHEY and CDR2 is SVGAGI. The CDR3 spans 18 residues. The germline V and J ends were trimmed by 1 base and 0 bases, with 13 bases remaining between them. The CDR3 bases are TGTGCCAGCAGTTACTTGACGACCGAAAACTCTGGGGCCAACGTCCTGACTTTC. Protein product: CASSYLTTENSGANVLTF.

In its sample, this clonotype was seen many times. The chain has TRBV7-9 and TRBJ1-1, with 8 bases aligning to TRBD1. Germline CDR1 is SEHNR and CDR2 is FQNEAQ (reference sequence). The CDR3 contains 13 residues. The V segment lost 5 bases and the J segment 8 bases; nucleotides outside the gene matches: 7. CDR3 in DNA: TGTGCCAGCAGCGCTCAGGGGGCGCGGGAAGCTTTCTTT. Translating it yields CASSAQGAREAFF.